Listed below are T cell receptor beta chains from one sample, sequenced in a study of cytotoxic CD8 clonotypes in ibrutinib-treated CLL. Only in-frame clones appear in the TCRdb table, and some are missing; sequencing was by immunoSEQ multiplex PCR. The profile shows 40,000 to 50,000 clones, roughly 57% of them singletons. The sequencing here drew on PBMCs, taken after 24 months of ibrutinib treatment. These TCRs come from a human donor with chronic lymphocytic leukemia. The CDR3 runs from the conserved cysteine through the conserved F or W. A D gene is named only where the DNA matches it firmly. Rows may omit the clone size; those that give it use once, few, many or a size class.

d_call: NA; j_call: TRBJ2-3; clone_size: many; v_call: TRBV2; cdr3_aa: CASSNRGGTQYF; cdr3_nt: TGTGCCAGCAGCAACCGGGGAGGCACGCAGTATTTT
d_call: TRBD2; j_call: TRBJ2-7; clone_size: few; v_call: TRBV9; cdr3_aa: CASSVGVGRGEYSYEQYF; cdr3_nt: TGTGCCAGCAGCGTAGGGGTAGGACGGGGGGAGTACTCCTACGAGCAGTACTTC
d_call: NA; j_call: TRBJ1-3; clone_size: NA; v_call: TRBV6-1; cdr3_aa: CASQWGNTIYF; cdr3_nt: TGTGCCAGCCAGTGGGGAAACACCATATATTTT
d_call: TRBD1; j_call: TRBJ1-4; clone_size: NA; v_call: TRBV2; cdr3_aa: CASSSGQRTPGEKLFF; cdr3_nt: TGTGCCAGCAGTTCGGGACAGAGGACGCCTGGGGAAAAACTGTTTTTT
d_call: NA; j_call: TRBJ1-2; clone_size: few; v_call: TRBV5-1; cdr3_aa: CASSLRGQRGYTF; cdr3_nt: TGCGCCAGCAGCCTCCGGGGTCAGAGGGGCTACACCTTC
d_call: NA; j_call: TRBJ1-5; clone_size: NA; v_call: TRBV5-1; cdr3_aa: CASSLQGVGQPQHF; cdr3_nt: TGCGCCAGCAGCTTGCAGGGAGTGGGTCAGCCCCAGCATTTT
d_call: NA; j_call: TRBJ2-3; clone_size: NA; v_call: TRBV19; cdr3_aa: CASSTSRDTQYF; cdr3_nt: TGTGCCAGTAGTACCTCCAGGGATACGCAGTATTTT
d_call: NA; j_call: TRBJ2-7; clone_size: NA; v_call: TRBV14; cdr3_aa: CASSQDRDEQYF; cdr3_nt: TGTGCCAGCAGCCAAGATAGGGACGAGCAGTACTTC
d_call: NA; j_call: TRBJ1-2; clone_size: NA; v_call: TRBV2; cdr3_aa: CASRDIGAGYTF; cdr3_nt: TGTGCCAGCAGGGACATCGGGGCTGGCTACACCTTC
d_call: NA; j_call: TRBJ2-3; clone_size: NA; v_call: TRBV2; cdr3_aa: CASSAGARTDTQYF; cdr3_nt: TGTGCCAGCAGTGCGGGGGCTCGCACAGATACGCAGTATTTT
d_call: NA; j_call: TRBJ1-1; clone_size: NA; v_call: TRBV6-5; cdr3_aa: CASNWDVAEAFF; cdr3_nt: TGTGCCAGCAACTGGGACGTTGCTGAAGCTTTCTTT
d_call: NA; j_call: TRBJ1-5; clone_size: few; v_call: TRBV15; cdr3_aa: CATSRETSSNQPQHF; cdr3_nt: TGTGCCACCAGCCGTGAGACCTCCAGCAATCAGCCCCAGCATTTT
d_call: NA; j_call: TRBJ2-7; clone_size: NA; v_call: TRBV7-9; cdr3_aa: CASSLGGARYEQYF; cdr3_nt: TGTGCCAGCAGCTTAGGCGGGGCCCGCTACGAGCAGTACTTC
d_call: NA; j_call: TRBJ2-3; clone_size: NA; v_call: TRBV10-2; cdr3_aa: CASSESRADTQYF; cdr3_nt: TGCGCCAGCAGTGAGTCGAGGGCAGATACGCAGTATTTT
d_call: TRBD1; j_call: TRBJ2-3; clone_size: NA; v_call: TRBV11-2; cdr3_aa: CASSLGQGIDTQYF; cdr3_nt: TGTGCCAGCAGTTTGGGACAGGGTATAGATACGCAGTATTTT
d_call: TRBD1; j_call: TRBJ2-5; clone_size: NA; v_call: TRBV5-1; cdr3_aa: CASSSDRVYQETQYF; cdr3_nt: TGCGCCAGCAGCTCGGACAGGGTGTACCAAGAGACCCAGTACTTC
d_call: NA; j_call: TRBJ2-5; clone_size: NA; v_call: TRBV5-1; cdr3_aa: CASSLDGTETQYF; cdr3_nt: TGCGCCAGCAGCTTGGACGGGACGGAGACCCAGTACTTC
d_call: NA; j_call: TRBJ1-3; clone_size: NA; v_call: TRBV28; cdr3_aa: CASSFPSGQGVVSGNTIYF; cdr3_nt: TGTGCCAGCAGTTTCCCCTCCGGCCAGGGAGTCGTTTCTGGAAACACCATATATTTT
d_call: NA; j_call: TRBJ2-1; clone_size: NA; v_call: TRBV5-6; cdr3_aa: CASSFRLVNEQFF; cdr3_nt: TGTGCCAGCAGCTTTCGTTTAGTCAATGAGCAGTTCTTC
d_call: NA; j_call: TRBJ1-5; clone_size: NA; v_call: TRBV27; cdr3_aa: CASALRAVRHQPQHF; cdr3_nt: TGTGCCAGCGCGCTTCGGGCAGTGCGGCATCAGCCCCAGCATTTT
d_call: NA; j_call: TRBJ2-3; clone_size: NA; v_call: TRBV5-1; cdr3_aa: CASSFRPQGTDTQYF; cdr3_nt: TGCGCCAGCAGCTTCAGGCCCCAAGGCACAGATACGCAGTATTTT
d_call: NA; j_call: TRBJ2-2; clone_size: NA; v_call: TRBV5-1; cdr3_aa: CASSFGQNTGELFF; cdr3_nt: TGCGCCAGCAGCTTTGGTCAGAACACCGGGGAGCTGTTTTTT
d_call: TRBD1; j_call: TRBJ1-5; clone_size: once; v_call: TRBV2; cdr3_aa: CASRAQPTGDNQPQHF; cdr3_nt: TGTGCCAGCAGGGCCCAACCGACAGGGGACAATCAGCCCCAGCATTTT
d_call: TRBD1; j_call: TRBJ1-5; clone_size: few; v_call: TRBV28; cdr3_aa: CASRTTGDNQPQHF; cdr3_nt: TGTGCCAGCAGAACGACAGGGGACAATCAGCCCCAGCATTTT
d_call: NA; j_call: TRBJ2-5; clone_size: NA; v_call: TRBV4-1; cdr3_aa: CASSQDWGSLYQETQYF; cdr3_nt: TGCGCCAGCAGCCAAGATTGGGGCAGCTTGTACCAAGAGACCCAGTACTTC
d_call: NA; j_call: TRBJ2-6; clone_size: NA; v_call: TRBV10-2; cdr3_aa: CASSDKTGANVLTF; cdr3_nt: TGCGCCAGCAGTGATAAGACTGGGGCCAACGTCCTGACTTTC
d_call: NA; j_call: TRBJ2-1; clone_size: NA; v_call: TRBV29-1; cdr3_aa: CSVSTGANEQFF; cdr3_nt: TGCAGCGTTTCGACAGGAGCGAATGAGCAGTTCTTC
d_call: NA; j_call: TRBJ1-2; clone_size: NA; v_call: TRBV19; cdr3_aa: CASSTSTVEIGGYTF; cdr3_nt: TGTGCCAGTAGTACCTCGACTGTAGAAATAGGTGGCTACACCTTC
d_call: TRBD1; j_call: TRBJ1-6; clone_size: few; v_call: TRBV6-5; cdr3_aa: CASRRTGDSPLHF; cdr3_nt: TGTGCCAGCAGAAGGACAGGTGATTCACCCCTCCACTTT
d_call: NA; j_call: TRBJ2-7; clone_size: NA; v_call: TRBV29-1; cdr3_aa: CSARDASYEQYF; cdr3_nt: TGCAGCGCACGGGACGCCTCCTACGAGCAGTACTTC
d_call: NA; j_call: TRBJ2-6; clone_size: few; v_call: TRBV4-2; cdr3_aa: CASRGDSGANVLTF; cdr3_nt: TGTGCCAGCCGGGGAGACTCCGGGGCCAACGTCCTGACTTTC
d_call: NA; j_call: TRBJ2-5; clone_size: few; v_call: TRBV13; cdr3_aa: CASSRGETQYF; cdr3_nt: TGTGCCAGCAGCCGAGGAGAGACCCAGTACTTC
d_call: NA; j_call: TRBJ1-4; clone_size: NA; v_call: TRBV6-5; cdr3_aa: CASSFQGLGNEKLFF; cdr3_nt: TGTGCCAGCAGTTTCCAAGGACTGGGGAATGAAAAACTGTTTTTT
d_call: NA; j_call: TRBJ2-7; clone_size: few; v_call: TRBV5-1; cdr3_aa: CASSQTTAHEQYF; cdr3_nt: TGCGCCAGCAGCCAAACGACGGCCCACGAGCAGTACTTC
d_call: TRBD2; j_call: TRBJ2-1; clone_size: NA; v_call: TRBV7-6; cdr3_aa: CASSPSGGAYNEQFF; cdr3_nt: TGTGCCAGCAGCCCTAGCGGGGGGGCCTACAATGAGCAGTTCTTC
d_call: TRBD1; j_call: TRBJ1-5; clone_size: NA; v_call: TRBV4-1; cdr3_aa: CASSRVTGGAGPLSNQPQHF; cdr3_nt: TGCGCCAGCAGCCGCGTAACAGGGGGCGCGGGTCCCTTAAGCAATCAGCCCCAGCATTTT
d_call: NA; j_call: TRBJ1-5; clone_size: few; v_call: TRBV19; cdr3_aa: CASSHRPAGHNQPQHF; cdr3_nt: TGTGCCAGTAGTCACAGACCCGCGGGGCACAATCAGCCCCAGCATTTT
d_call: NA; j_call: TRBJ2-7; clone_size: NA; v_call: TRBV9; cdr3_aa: CASSVEEGMAGEQYF; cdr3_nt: TGTGCCAGCAGCGTAGAGGAGGGGATGGCGGGTGAGCAGTACTTC
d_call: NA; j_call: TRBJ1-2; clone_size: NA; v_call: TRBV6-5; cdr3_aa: CASSTRQSGGYTF; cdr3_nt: TGTGCCAGCAGTACAAGGCAGTCGGGTGGCTACACCTTC
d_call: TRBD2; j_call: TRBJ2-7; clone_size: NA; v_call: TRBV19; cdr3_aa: CASSITSGGAYEQYF; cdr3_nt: TGTGCCAGTAGTATTACTAGCGGGGGGGCCTACGAGCAGTACTTC
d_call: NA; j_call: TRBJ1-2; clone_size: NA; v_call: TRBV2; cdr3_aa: CASSEWTKSRAYTF; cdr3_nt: TGTGCCAGCAGTGAATGGACTAAGAGTCGTGCCTACACCTTC
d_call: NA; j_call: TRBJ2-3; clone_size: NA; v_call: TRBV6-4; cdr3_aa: CASSESAGSTDTQYF; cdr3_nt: TGTGCCAGCAGTGAGTCCGCGGGGTCAACAGATACGCAGTATTTT
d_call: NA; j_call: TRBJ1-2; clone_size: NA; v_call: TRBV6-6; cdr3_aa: CASSHGSAYGYTF; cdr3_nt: TGTGCCAGCAGCCACGGGTCAGCATATGGCTACACCTTC
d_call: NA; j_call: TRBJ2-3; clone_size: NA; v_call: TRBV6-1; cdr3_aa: CASSARGWGLSTDTQYF; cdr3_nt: TGTGCCAGCAGTGCCCGGGGGTGGGGCCTGAGCACAGATACGCAGTATTTT
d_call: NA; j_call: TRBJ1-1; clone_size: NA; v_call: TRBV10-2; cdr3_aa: CASIGGNTEAFF; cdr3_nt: TGCGCCAGCATCGGAGGGAACACTGAAGCTTTCTTT
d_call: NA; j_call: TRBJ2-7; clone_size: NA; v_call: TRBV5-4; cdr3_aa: CASSLGQNTYEQYF; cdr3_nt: TGTGCCAGCAGCTTGGGACAGAATACCTACGAGCAGTACTTC
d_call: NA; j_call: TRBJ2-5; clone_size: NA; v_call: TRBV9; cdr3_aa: CASSVVGLAGETQYF; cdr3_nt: TGTGCCAGCAGCGTAGTGGGTCTGGCGGGAGAGACCCAGTACTTC
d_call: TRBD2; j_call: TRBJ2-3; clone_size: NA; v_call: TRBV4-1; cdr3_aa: CASSQAVAGGPSDTQYF; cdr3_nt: TGCGCCAGCAGCCAAGCGGTAGCGGGGGGGCCTTCAGATACGCAGTATTTT
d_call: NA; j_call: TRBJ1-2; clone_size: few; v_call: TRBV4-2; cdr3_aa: CASSQEGIDGYTF; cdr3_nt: TGTGCCAGCAGCCAAGAGGGAATAGATGGCTACACCTTC
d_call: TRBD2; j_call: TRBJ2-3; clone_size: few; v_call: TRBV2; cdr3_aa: CASRGSLAGPTDTQYF; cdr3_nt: TGTGCCAGCAGGGGGTCACTAGCGGGGCCCACAGATACGCAGTATTTT
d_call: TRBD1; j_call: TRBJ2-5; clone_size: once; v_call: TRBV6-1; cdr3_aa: CASDRGLSETQYF; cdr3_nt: TGTGCCAGCGACAGGGGGCTATCGGAGACCCAGTACTTC